This entry lists 17 T cell receptor beta chains sequenced from one sample in a study of T cells in localized non-small cell lung cancer. Only in-frame clones appear in the TCRdb table, and some are missing; sequencing was by immunoSEQ multiplex PCR. The data hold nearly 40,000 clones, with 70% to 90% observed a single time. Sample: peripheral blood, taken before any cancer treatment. The receptors here all came from a man aged 18 to 50 with stage I lung adenocarcinoma.

The chain links TRBV9 to TRBJ1-3; D is ambiguous. V was shortened by 2 bases and J by 0 bases, with 15 bases between the two germline ends. Germline V gene sequence: CDR1 SGDLS, CDR2 YYNGEE. The CDR3 length is 17 residues. CDR3 region: CASSVGSYTSSGNTIYF. The CDR3 DNA follows: TGTGCCAGCAGCGTGGGTTCTTATACTTCCTCTGGAAACACCATATATTTT.

The chain uses TRBV30 and TRBJ1-2, with D possibly TRBD1 on 6 matching bases. The CDR3 loop spans 16 amino acids. Trimming stripped 1 base from V and 5 bases from J, with 20 bases between. CDR1 and CDR2 (germline): GTSNPN, SVGIG (reference sequence). CDR3 sequence reads: CAWSATLRGERYGYTF. In nucleotides, the CDR3 is TGTGCCTGGAGTGCGACCCTCAGGGGCGAGAGGTATGGCTACACCTTC.

The V gene is TRBV9, the J gene TRBJ1-2; tentatively, D is TRBD1 (6 bases). V was clipped by 3 bases and J by 2 bases, with 14 bases between them. The CDR3 sequence is 15 residues long. The germline V gene encodes CDR1 SGDLS and CDR2 YYNGEE. The CDR3 region has the DNA TGTGCCAGCAGCGATCGAGGGGGGGCGAACTATGGCTACACCTTC. This translates into CASSDRGGANYGYTF.

V usage is TRBV7-2 and J usage is TRBJ2-2; D gene uncertain. The CDR3 length is 16 residues. Germline V gene sequence: CDR1 SGHTA, CDR2 FQGNSA. Trimming left V 2 bases short and J 8 bases short, with 18 bases between. The CDR3 sequence: CASSLSFAPKTGELFF. The CDR3 DNA sequence: TGTGCCAGCAGCTTAAGTTTTGCACCGAAGACGGGGGAGCTGTTTTTT.

The genes are TRBV7-2 and TRBJ2-3; D is ambiguous. The CDR3 has 13 amino acids. Germline CDR1 SGHTA, CDR2 FQGNSA. V dropped 2 bases and J dropped 5 bases, with 8 bases sitting between them. CDR3 in amino acids: CASSLMRIDTQYF. The CDR3 DNA follows: TGTGCCAGCAGCTTAATGAGGATAGATACGCAGTATTTT.

About this clone: The sample holds other DNA sequences that translate to the same CDR3. CDR3 residues: CASSQEPLRQETQYF. CDR3 nucleotide sequence: TGTGCCAGCAGCCAAGAACCCCTCCGGCAAGAGACCCAGTACTTC. V usage is TRBV4-2 and J usage is TRBJ2-5; D uncertain. CDR3 length equals 15 residues. Trimming shortened V by 0 bases and J by 2 bases, and 10 bases separated the two germline ends. Germline assignment: CDR1 LGHNA and CDR2 YNFKEQ.

Of note for this clone: Other DNA sequences in the same sample also yield this CDR3. This chain uses TRBV5-1 with TRBJ1-1; the match to TRBD1 covers 8 bases. J lost 8 bases, V lost 5 bases, and 11 bases had no gene match. CDR3 size: 14 residues. Germline lookup yields CDR1 SGHRS and CDR2 YFSETQ. CDR3 bases: TGCGCCAGCAGGTTGACAGGGGTCGGCACCGAAGCTTTCTTT. Translating it yields CASRLTGVGTEAFF.

The J gene is TRBJ1-1, the V gene TRBV7-3; maybe TRBD1 (6 bases). The CDR3 loop spans 14 amino acids. Germline CDR1 SGHTA, CDR2 FQGTGA. The V and J ends lost 3 bases and 4 bases respectively, with 12 bases between them. CDR3 in amino acids: CASSFARGSTEAFF. The CDR3 bases are TGTGCCAGCAGCTTTGCCAGGGGAAGCACTGAAGCTTTCTTT.

V is TRBV27 and J is TRBJ1-3; unclear D gene. Germline CDR1 and CDR2: MNHEY and SMNVEV (reference sequence). This CDR3 spans 13 amino acids. Between the trimmed V and J ends, which lost 5 bases and 4 bases, there was a span of 9 bases. CDR3 nucleotides: TGTGCCAGCAGTCACGGACCCGGAAACACCATATATTTT. It translates to CASSHGPGNTIYF.

This clone was seen just once. This rearrangement joins TRBV18 to TRBJ1-4; tentative D call: TRBD1 (5 bases). The length of the CDR3 is 16 residues. CDR1 KGHSH and CDR2 LQKENI come from the germline V gene. V shed 8 bases and J shed 0 bases, with 16 bases lying between them. In DNA, the CDR3 is TGTGCCAGCACACGACAGCCCCCTGCAACTAATGAAAAACTGTTTTTT. Translation: CASTRQPPATNEKLFF. The full variable domain, with the rest looked up from reference TRBV18 and TRBJ1-4, is NAGVMQNPRHLVRRRGQEARLRCSPMKGHSHVYWYRQLPEEGLKFMVYLQKENIIDESGMPKERFSAEFPKEGPSILRIQQVVRGDSAAYFCASTRQPPATNEKLFFGSGTQLSVL.

The chain recombines TRBV19 with TRBJ2-2; 7 nucleotides agree with TRBD1. The CDR3 loop spans 16 amino acids. In germline, CDR1 is LNHDA, CDR2 SQIVND (reference sequence). The trim removed 2 bases at V and 1 base at J, leaving 4 bases unmatched. DNA for the CDR3: TGTGCCAGTAGTATACTCCGGACAGGGAACACCGGGGAGCTGTTTTTT. Its protein is CASSILRTGNTGELFF.

The rearrangement uses TRBV15 and TRBJ1-1; perhaps TRBD1 as D (6 bases). V lost 8 bases and J lost 7, with 20 bases in between. CDR1 and CDR2 from the germline V gene are LNHNV and YYDKDF (reference sequence). The CDR3 is made up of 14 amino acids. The CDR3 here is CATDPTGIDLEAFF. CDR3 in DNA: TGTGCCACCGACCCAACAGGGATCGACCTTGAAGCTTTCTTT.

This sequence joins TRBV10-2 and TRBJ1-5, with D possibly being TRBD1 (5 bases). V gave up 3 bases and J gave up 0 bases, with 12 bases separating them. The CDR3 covers 16 residues. Germline V CDR1 and CDR2: WSHSY, SAAADI. CDR3 nucleotides: TGCGCCAGCAGTGACTCGGACACCTATAGCAATCAGCCCCAGCATTTT. Amino acid sequence: CASSDSDTYSNQPQHF.

This clone was detected only once. CDR3: CASSVSRGNNEKLFF. The CDR3, as DNA: TGTGCCAGCAGTGTGAGCAGGGGCAATAATGAAAAACTGTTTTTT. The gene calls are TRBV2 and TRBJ1-4, with D perhaps TRBD1 (6 bases). The CDR3 loop spans 15 amino acids. The V end was cut by 4 bases, the J end by 4 bases, with 13 bases between. Germline assignment: CDR1 SNHLY and CDR2 FYNNEI.

This chain links TRBV12-5 with TRBJ2-5; no reliable D call. Trimming pared 1 base from V and 7 bases from J, leaving 7 bases between. CDR1 is LGHNT and CDR2 is FRNRAP in the germline V gene. The CDR3 consists of 12 residues. CDR3 in amino acids: CASGLELGTQYF. CDR3 nucleotide sequence: TGTGCTAGTGGTTTGGAATTGGGGACCCAGTACTTC.

Comments on this clone: The germline gene is not matched at one end of the junction; a read error may be the cause. The genes are TRBV28 and TRBJ1-6; the D gene is possibly TRBD1 (5 bases). Germline CDR1 is MDHEN and CDR2 is SYDVKM. CDR3 length equals 12 residues. This CDR3 reads CASSFGAQGRDF. Here the CDR3 DNA reads TGTGCCAGCAGTTTCGGGGCTCAGGGCCGAGACTTT.

This clone was recorded a few times. V and J are TRBV7-8 and TRBJ2-1; 7 bases map to TRBD2. The CDR3 is 16 residues long. V lost 0 bases to trimming and J lost 2 bases; unmatched junction nucleotides: 4. The germline V gene has CDR1 SGHVS and CDR2 FQNEAQ. For the CDR3, the DNA is TGTGCCAGCAGCTTAGCCGCGGGGAGGGCCTACAATGAGCAGTTCTTC. Its protein is CASSLAAGRAYNEQFF.